These 20 T cell receptor beta chains share one sample of origin, sequenced in a study of cytomegalovirus exposure and HLA in healthy donors. 13 Jbeta primers and 60 Vbeta primers were used for the PCR. Sequencing used immunoSEQ multiplex PCR; TCRdb keeps in-frame clones, though not all of them. Altogether roughly 160,000 clones are present, under 80% being singletons, with the ten largest covering around 4%. What was sequenced was PBMCs. The source of these receptors is a man aged 35 to 55 in good health and CMV-seronegative.

This clone has a single count. V and J are TRBV11-2 and TRBJ2-7, with D possibly matching TRBD2 (6 bases). CDR3 length: 16 residues. The germline V and J ends were trimmed by 1 base and 2 bases, with 15 bases remaining between them. Germline CDR1 and CDR2: SGHAT and FQNNGV. The CDR3 reads CASSLVARGSTYEQYF. CDR3 coding DNA: TGTGCCAGCAGCTTAGTTGCACGGGGGTCTACCTACGAGCAGTACTTC. Together with reference TRBV11-2 and TRBJ2-7, the CDR3 gives the full variable domain: EAGVAQSPRYKIIEKRQSVAFWCNPISGHATLYWYQQILGQGPKLLIQFQNNGVVDDSQLPKDRFSAERLKGVDSTLKIQPAKLEDSAVYLCASSLVARGSTYEQYFGPGTRLTVT.

This CDR3 is CASRMGGTVNEKLFF. CDR3 nucleotides: TGTGCCAGCAGGATGGGCGGGACAGTAAATGAAAAACTGTTTTTT. J is TRBJ1-4 and V is TRBV6-1; 7 bases match TRBD1. Trimming cost V 6 bases and J 5 bases; bases outside gene matches: 9. The CDR3 has 15 residues. Germline CDR1 is MNHNS and CDR2 is SASEGT.

This clone is a singleton in its sample. The CDR3 is CASARQGYGYTF. DNA of the CDR3: TGTGCCAGCGCCAGACAGGGGTATGGCTACACCTTC. The V call is TRBV6-5, the J call TRBJ1-2; 8 bases align to TRBD1. With 8 bases clipped from V and 5 bases from J, the junction kept 4 bases outside the gene matches. The CDR3 runs to 12 residues. The germline V gene encodes CDR1 MNHEY and CDR2 SVGAGI.

This chain links TRBV6-5 with TRBJ2-3; D might be TRBD1 (5 bases). The V end was cut by 5 bases, the J end by 2 bases, with 11 bases between. This CDR3 is built from 14 residues. Per germline, CDR1 MNHEY and CDR2 SVGAGI. The CDR3 is CASSEGQYTDTQYF. CDR3 bases: TGTGCCAGCAGTGAAGGACAATACACAGATACGCAGTATTTT.

This CDR3 is CASSQASSRLLHF. CDR3 bases: TGTGCCAGCAGCCAAGCGAGTTCCCGTCTACTCCACTTT. V usage is TRBV14 and J usage is TRBJ1-6; D is uncertain. The CDR3 loop spans 13 amino acids. CDR1 SGHDN and CDR2 FVKESK come from the germline V gene. Trimming took off 1 base at V and 16 bases at J, with 14 bases between the two ends. The full variable domain, its missing parts supplied by reference TRBV14 and TRBJ1-6, is EAGVTQFPSHSVIEKGQTVTLRCDPISGHDNLYWYRRVMGKEIKFLLHFVKESKQDESGMPNNRFLAERTGGTYSTLKVQPAELEDSGVYFCASSQASSRLLHFGNGTRLTVT.

The chain carries TRBV7-3 and TRBJ2-3, with 12 positions matching TRBD1. V dropped 4 bases and J dropped 7; count of bases not matched to a gene: 9. CDR1 SGHTA and CDR2 FQGTGA come from the germline V gene. CDR3 length: 16 residues. Here the CDR3 reads CASSSTGTGGAYTQYF. CDR3 nucleotides: TGTGCCAGCAGCTCGACCGGGACAGGGGGCGCGTATACGCAGTATTTT.

The CDR3, as DNA: TGTGCCAGCAGCCCACAGGGGAGCCAAGTCCAAGAGACCCAGTACTTC. It translates to CASSPQGSQVQETQYF. This chain links TRBV7-9 with TRBJ2-5; 7 bases are a match to TRBD1. Germline CDR1 is SEHNR and CDR2 is FQNEAQ (reference sequence). CDR3 size: 16 residues. With V trimmed by 5 bases and J by 1 base, 10 bases remained unmatched.

The genes are TRBV6-1 and TRBJ1-6; maybe TRBD1 (6 bases). The CDR3 extends over 13 amino acids. Germline CDR1 is MNHNS and CDR2 is SASEGT. V lost 1 base to trimming and J lost 14 bases, with 12 bases between them. CDR3 bases: TGTGCCAGCAGTGAAGGACAGGATCCTTCCCTCCACTTT. Its translation is CASSEGQDPSLHF.

The chain recombines TRBV5-5 with TRBJ1-2; TRBD1 is a possible D gene (5 bases). This CDR3 comprises 13 residues. V lost 0 bases and J lost 8, with 11 bases in between. CDR1 SGHKS and CDR2 YYEKEE come from the germline V gene (reference sequence). The CDR3 here is CASSLEGRTGYTF. The CDR3 nucleotides are TGTGCCAGCAGCTTGGAGGGGCGAACAGGCTACACCTTC.

V and J are TRBV18 and TRBJ2-7; 8 bases fit TRBD1. Losses at the gene ends were 4 bases for V and 6 bases for J; bases not matched to a gene: 14. The germline gives CDR1 KGHSH, CDR2 LQKENI. CDR3 length: 16 residues. The CDR3 reads CASSRRPGQGVVEQYF. The CDR3 DNA reads as TGTGCCAGCTCACGCAGGCCCGGACAGGGCGTAGTCGAGCAGTACTTC.

The V and J genes are TRBV5-4 and TRBJ2-7; 7 nucleotides match TRBD1. Germline V lookup: CDR1 SGHNT, CDR2 YYREEE (reference sequence). The CDR3 runs to 15 residues. V lost 4 bases to trimming and J lost 2 bases; unmatched junction nucleotides: 9. The CDR3 DNA sequence: TGTGCCAGCAGCCCCCGAACAGGGGCGGCCTACGAGCAGTACTTC. The encoded protein is CASSPRTGAAYEQYF.

The rearrangement joins TRBV4-1 to TRBJ2-7; 11 bases agree with TRBD1. The CDR3 length is 15 residues. Germline V gene data show CDR1 as MGHRA and CDR2 as YSYEKL. Trimming at V came to 4 bases and at J to 1 base, leaving 3 bases not matched to a gene. The CDR3 region has the DNA TGCGCCAGCAGCCTAGGACAGGGGGCTTCCTACGAGCAGTACTTC. It yields the protein CASSLGQGASYEQYF.

The rearrangement joins TRBV7-2 to TRBJ2-7, with TRBD2 matching 10 bases. CDR3 size: 15 residues. CDR1 is SGHTA, CDR2 FQGNSA, per germline. V lost 4 bases and J lost 4; bases outside the gene matches: 7. The CDR3 reads CASSYISGGRYEQYF. CDR3 bases: TGTGCCAGCAGCTATATTAGCGGGGGGCGTTACGAGCAGTACTTC.

V is TRBV5-1 and J is TRBJ1-3; D is undetermined. The V end lost 4 bases, the J end lost 9 bases, and 20 bases lay between the germline ends. From germline, CDR1 is SGHRS and CDR2 YFSETQ. CDR3 length equals 15 residues. The CDR3 protein is CASSPAGIQRTTIYF. DNA of the CDR3: TGCGCCAGCAGCCCAGCCGGGATTCAAAGAACCACCATATATTTT. Using reference TRBV5-1 and TRBJ1-3 for the parts outside the CDR3, the full variable domain is KAGVTQTPRYLIKTRGQQVTLSCSPISGHRSVSWYQQTPGQGLQFLFEYFSETQRNKGNFPGRFSGRQFSNSRSEMNVSTLELGDSALYLCASSPAGIQRTTIYFGEGSWLTVV.

Worth noting for this clone: This same CDR3 is encoded by further DNA sequences in the sample. The chain combines TRBV7-9 with TRBJ1-1; D call uncertain. Looked up from germline, CDR1 is SEHNR and CDR2 is FQNEAQ (reference sequence). The CDR3 contains 13 residues. V was cut by 4 bases and J by 1 base, with 7 bases left in between. The CDR3 sequence: CASSYDTNTEAFF. The DNA of the CDR3 is TGTGCCAGCAGCTATGACACGAACACTGAAGCTTTCTTT.

CDR3 nucleotides: TGTGCCAGCAGCTTAGCGGGGACAGGGGAAGGAGCTAACTATGGCTACACCTTC. Translated, it gives CASSLAGTGEGANYGYTF. The chain recombines TRBV7-9 with TRBJ1-2; TRBD1 matches 10 bases. This CDR3 has 18 residues. V shed 0 bases, J shed 0 bases, and the junction held 7 bases outside the gene matches. Germline V gene data show CDR1 as SEHNR and CDR2 as FQNEAQ (reference sequence).

The V gene is TRBV5-6, the J gene TRBJ1-1, with D unresolved. This CDR3 has 13 amino acids. Trimming left V 4 bases short and J 2 bases short, with 9 bases between. CDR1 and CDR2 from the germline V gene are SGHDT and YYEEEE. The CDR3 region is CASSLPLNTEAFF. The CDR3 region has the DNA TGTGCCAGCAGCCTTCCACTCAACACTGAAGCTTTCTTT.

The rearrangement links TRBV28 to TRBJ2-1; the D gene is possibly TRBD1 (6 bases). The germline gives CDR1 MDHEN, CDR2 SYDVKM. The CDR3 extends over 15 amino acids. Trimming removed 3 bases at V and 2 bases at J, with 11 bases between. CDR3 residues: CASSFPKGAYNEQFF. The CDR3, as DNA: TGTGCCAGCAGTTTTCCTAAGGGGGCCTACAATGAGCAGTTCTTC.

The chain carries TRBV7-9 and TRBJ2-7, with 8 bases matching TRBD2. Trimming at V came to 5 bases and at J to 2 bases, leaving 11 bases not matched to a gene. Germline V gene data show CDR1 as SEHNR and CDR2 as FQNEAQ (reference sequence). The length of the CDR3 is 16 residues. The chain's CDR3 is CASSKPTWRGAYEQYF. The DNA of the CDR3 is TGTGCCAGCAGCAAACCTACTTGGCGGGGGGCCTACGAGCAGTACTTC. Drawing the rest from reference TRBV7-9 and TRBJ2-7, the complete variable domain is DTGVSQNPRHKITKRGQNVTFRCDPISEHNRLYWYRQTLGQGPEFLTYFQNEAQLEKSRLLSDRFSAERPKGSFSTLEIQRTEQGDSAMYLCASSKPTWRGAYEQYFGPGTRLTVT.

The J gene is TRBJ2-5, the V gene TRBV30, with 8 nucleotides matching TRBD1. Germline V gene data show CDR1 as GTSNPN and CDR2 as SVGIG (reference sequence). With 0 bases clipped from V and 4 bases from J, the junction kept 10 bases outside the gene matches. CDR3 size: 16 residues. The CDR3 protein is CAWSVNRGSGGETQYF. Written as DNA, the CDR3 is TGTGCCTGGAGTGTCAACAGGGGGAGTGGAGGAGAGACCCAGTACTTC. Based on the CDR3 plus reference TRBV30 and TRBJ2-5, the full variable domain is SQTIHQWPATLVQPVGSPLSLECTVEGTSNPNLYWYRQAAGRGLQLLFYSVGIGQISSEVPQNLSASRPQDRQFILSSKKLLLSDSGFYLCAWSVNRGSGGETQYFGPGTRLLVL.